This T cell receptor beta chain derives from a study of T cells in Graves' hyperthyroidism and ophthalmopathy. Study results and caveats: From stable hyperthyroidism, ophthalmopathy was separated by a 13 V-J model. In validation, the model predicted ophthalmopathy. These predictions came a median about 6.8 months before onset.

Ophthalmopathy patients all had a Clinical Activity Score of at least 3, a NOSPECS grade of at least 4 and disease under 3 months old. Patients were excluded because of uncontrolled infection, other autoimmune disease, pregnancy or lactation. The sample holds many counts of this clonotype. Its specificity is not known. TCR beta CDR3 sequences were amplified from RNA transcripts. HTBI primers were employed in a first-round RT-PCR of the TCR CDR3. From the multiplex PCR reads, TCRdb called clonotypes with MiXCR, one entry per CDR3 protein. The sample has hundreds of thousands of distinct CDR3 sequences; about 15% are singletons. The length of the CDR3 is 15 residues. The germline CDR1 and CDR2 sequences are DFQATT and SNEGSKA (reference sequence). After removal of 1 base from V and 5 bases from J, the junction contained 7 bases not matched to a gene.

The specimen was blood. This clonotype was sampled from a woman aged 55-75 years with Graves' ophthalmopathy. The rearrangement joins TRBV20-1 to TRBJ2-5; 10 bases match TRBD2. CDR3 in DNA: TGCAGTGCTAGAGGCCCACTAGCGGGGTCTGAGACCCAGTACTTC. Translation: CSARGPLAGSETQYF.